Each of the 10 T cell receptor beta chains below was sequenced from the same sample in a study of identical twins. From the 5' RACE reads, TCRdb called clonotypes with MiXCR, one entry per CDR3 protein. Altogether around 480,000 distinct CDR3 sequences are present, 12% to 15% being singletons, with the ten largest covering about 0.53%. This same sample was also part of a study on yellow fever vaccine responses in identical twins.

Sequencing was carried out using CD4+ T cells sorted from blood. These receptors originate from a woman in her late teens or twenties in good health.

This clonotype was picked up a small number of times. The V and J genes are TRBV7-2 and TRBJ2-7; D unclear. The V gene's germline CDR1 is SGHTA and CDR2 FQGNSA. The CDR3 totals 12 residues. Trimming stripped 3 bases from V and 10 bases from J, with 13 bases between. CDR3 sequence reads: CASSFGAPQQYF. CDR3 nucleotide sequence: TGTGCCAGCAGCTTTGGTGCGCCACAACAGTACTTC.

This clonotype was observed many times. The chain recombines TRBV5-1 with TRBJ2-7; TRBD1 is a possible D gene (5 bases). Trimming cost V 2 bases and J 0 bases, with 12 bases left between them. CDR1 and CDR2 (germline): SGHRS, YFSETQ. CDR3 length: 15 residues. CDR3 in DNA: TGCGCCAGCAGCTTTATTCAGGGTCACTCCTACGAGCAGTACTTC. It codes for CASSFIQGHSYEQYF.

V and J are TRBV7-3 and TRBJ1-1; a weak D match, TRBD1 (6 bases). The V end was cut by 3 bases, the J end by 4 bases, with 12 bases between. Looked up from germline, CDR1 is SGHTA and CDR2 is FQGTGA. The CDR3 has 14 residues. CDR3 nucleotide sequence: TGTGCCAGCAGCTTGGCGGGGGCAAGCACTGAAGCTTTCTTT. Translated: CASSLAGASTEAFF.

The chain carries TRBV24-1 and TRBJ2-3; D gene ambiguous. Trimming cost V 5 bases and J 0 bases, with 14 bases left between them. The germline CDR1 and CDR2 sequences are KGHDR and SFDVKD. The length of the CDR3 is 16 residues. In DNA form, the CDR3 reads TGTGCCACCAGTGGGATGCGCGGAGCTAGCACAGATACGCAGTATTTT. This encodes CATSGMRGASTDTQYF.

This clonotype has just a few counts. V usage is TRBV20-1 and J usage is TRBJ2-3; 8 positions agree with TRBD2. This CDR3 region has 15 residues. Losses at the gene ends were 4 bases for V and 0 bases for J; bases not matched to a gene: 6. Germline CDR1 and CDR2: DFQATT and SNEGSKA (reference sequence). This CDR3 reads CSANPASGSTDTQYF. The CDR3 coding sequence is TGCAGTGCTAACCCTGCTAGCGGGAGCACAGATACGCAGTATTTT.

This clonotype has a handful of counts. The J gene is TRBJ1-4, the V gene TRBV12-3 or TRBV12-4; no clear D gene. V was pared by 8 bases and J by 8 bases, with 9 bases between. This CDR3 comprises 11 residues. The CDR3 nucleotides read TGTGCCAGCGGGGAAGGGGAAAAACTGTTTTTT. It yields the protein CASGEGEKLFF.

V gene TRBV29-1 combines with J gene TRBJ2-7, with 8 bases aligning to TRBD2. CDR3 length: 14 residues. Losses at the gene ends were 6 bases for V and 0 bases for J; bases not matched to a gene: 7. The germline CDR1 and CDR2 sequences are SQVTM and ANQGSEA. Here the CDR3 reads CSVAGLAGSYEQYF. The CDR3, as DNA: TGCAGCGTCGCCGGACTAGCCGGCTCCTACGAGCAGTACTTC.

This sequence joins TRBV5-1 and TRBJ2-5; 8 bases are shared with TRBD1. The CDR3 extends over 15 amino acids. V lost 0 bases and J lost 5; bases outside the gene matches: 6. Germline V CDR1 and CDR2: SGHRS, YFSETQ. The CDR3 protein is CASSLEGQGYETQYF. CDR3 nucleotide sequence: TGCGCCAGCAGCTTGGAAGGACAGGGCTACGAGACCCAGTACTTC.

This clonotype was detected ten times or more. The chain recombines TRBV12-3 or TRBV12-4 with TRBJ1-1, with unresolved D. CDR3 length: 13 residues. V lost 1 base, J lost 1 base, and 4 bases lay in between. The CDR3, as DNA: TGTGCCAGCAGTTTAGGGTGGAACACTGAAGCTTTCTTT. Its translation: CASSLGWNTEAFF.

This clonotype has ten or more counts. This chain joins TRBV12-3 or TRBV12-4 and TRBJ2-1; D is possibly TRBD2 (5 bases). The CDR3 runs 13 residues. Trimming stripped 5 bases from V and 3 bases from J, with 8 bases between. The CDR3 region has the DNA TGTGCCAGCAGTGGTGGAGGCTACAATGAGCAGTTCTTC. Its protein product is CASSGGGYNEQFF.